The 10 T cell receptor beta chains reported below all come from one sample, sequenced in a study of T cells in Graves' hyperthyroidism and ophthalmopathy. Amplified regions were TCR beta CDR3 sequences from RNA transcripts. A set of HTBI primers served as the primers for a first-round RT-PCR of the TCR CDR3. From the multiplex PCR reads, TCRdb called clonotypes with MiXCR, one entry per CDR3 protein. Of some 250,000 distinct CDR3 sequences in the sample, approximately 15% were seen once. The material sequenced was blood. Receptors were obtained from a woman aged 40-49 years with Graves' hyperthyroidism that later progressed to Graves' ophthalmopathy.

The J gene is TRBJ2-7, the V gene TRBV20-1; D is perhaps TRBD1 (5 bases). The V end lost 0 bases, the J end lost 6 bases, and 18 bases lay between the germline ends. The germline V gene encodes CDR1 DFQATT and CDR2 SNEGSKA (reference sequence). CDR3 size: 15 residues. CDR3 coding DNA: TGCAGTGCTAGAGATCTAGGACAACCAACCCTCGAGCAGTACTTC. It codes for CSARDLGQPTLEQYF.

This clonotype was seen a few times. This sequence joins TRBV5-5 and TRBJ2-2; TRBD2 matches 9 bases. With V trimmed by 3 bases and J by 1 base, 10 bases remained unmatched. The germline gives CDR1 SGHKS, CDR2 YYEKEE (reference sequence). The CDR3 is 18 residues long. The DNA of the CDR3 is TGTGCCAGCAGCTCTTACCAACTACTAGCGGGGAACACCGGGGAGCTGTTTTTT. This codes for CASSSYQLLAGNTGELFF.

This clonotype occurred many times. The genes are TRBV20-1 and TRBJ2-3; D may correspond to TRBD1 or TRBD2 (6 bases each). The V and J ends lost 3 bases and 3 bases respectively, with 10 bases between them. This CDR3 region has 13 residues. Germline CDR1 is DFQATT and CDR2 is SNEGSKA (reference sequence). In DNA form, the CDR3 reads TGCAGTGCTAGTAGGGGGGAGACAGATACGCAGTATTTT. Encoded protein: CSASRGETDTQYF.

At least ten counts were recorded for this clonotype. The chain recombines TRBV19 with TRBJ2-5, with a tentative D call TRBD2 (5 bases). Germline V lookup: CDR1 LNHDA, CDR2 SQIVND (reference sequence). The length of the CDR3 is 15 residues. Trimming took off 5 bases at V and 0 bases at J, with 13 bases between the two ends. CDR3 amino acids: CASSSWRGNQETQYF. The CDR3 DNA reads TGTGCCAGTAGTTCCTGGAGAGGGAACCAAGAGACCCAGTACTTC.

In this sample, this clonotype turned up many times. V is TRBV20-1 and J is TRBJ2-2; 11 bases agree with TRBD1. V lost 6 bases to trimming and J lost 6 bases; unmatched junction nucleotides: 6. Germline values: CDR1 DFQATT, CDR2 SNEGSKA (reference sequence). The CDR3 length is 14 residues. CDR3 region: CSATGTGGSGELFF. In DNA, the CDR3 is TGCAGTGCCACCGGGACAGGGGGGTCCGGGGAGCTGTTTTTT.

The gene calls are TRBV12-3 or TRBV12-4 and TRBJ2-2, with a weak D call TRBD1 (6 bases). The ends were cut back, 5 bases at V and 2 bases at J, with 18 bases in the middle. This CDR3 contains 17 residues. CDR3 nucleotide sequence: TGTGCCAGCAGTGGGACAAGTGGAAAGCGAAACACCGGGGAGCTGTTTTTT. Translation: CASSGTSGKRNTGELFF.

A remark on this clonotype: One junction end does not reproduce the germline sequence, and a read error may be involved. The CDR3: CASRGQQGQNQLQHF. CDR3 bases: TGTGCCAGCAGGGGCCAACAGGGCCAAAATCAGCTCCAGCATTTT. V usage is TRBV2 and J usage is TRBJ1-5; tentatively, D is TRBD1 (6 bases). The germline V gene has CDR1 SNHLY and CDR2 FYNNEI. The CDR3 is 15 residues long.

This clonotype was seen ten or more times. V gene TRBV20-1 combines with J gene TRBJ1-2, with a weak D call TRBD1 (6 bases). From germline, CDR1 is DFQATT and CDR2 SNEGSKA (reference sequence). V was cut by 2 bases and J by 3 bases, with 13 bases left in between. The CDR3 has 14 residues. CDR3 in amino acids: CSARPLGGDYGYTF. The CDR3 nucleotides are TGCAGTGCTAGACCATTAGGGGGGGACTATGGCTACACCTTC.

This clonotype was counted between two and nine times. The rearrangement links TRBV6-2 or TRBV6-3 to TRBJ2-7; 10 nucleotides agree with TRBD2. CDR1 MNHEY and CDR2 SVGEGT come from the germline V gene. With 6 bases clipped from V and 4 bases from J, the junction kept 12 bases outside the gene matches. The CDR3 has 16 amino acids. In DNA form, the CDR3 reads TGTGCCAGCAGCCCCCCGGGGGCTAGCGGGAGTTACGAGCAGTACTTC. Translated, it gives CASSPPGASGSYEQYF.

As regards this clonotype: This may come from a read error, since a much larger clone is one base off. V usage is TRBV7-2 and J usage is TRBJ2-7; TRBD2 aligns across 7 bases. Germline loops: CDR1 SGHTA, CDR2 FQGNSA. The CDR3 spans 16 residues. CDR3 in amino acids: CASSRPPGLVYYEHYF. The CDR3 DNA reads TGTGCCAGCAGCCGACCCCCCGGACTAGTTTACTACGAGCACTACTTC.